This T cell receptor (beta chain) was sequenced during a study of T cells expressing NK-cell markers. Overall study: Seven of the eight sequenced donors were classified as HCMV-seropositive, and one was classified as seronegative.

TCRdb reanalyzed the 5' RACE reads and collapses them to one entry per CDR3 protein, without DNA. This sample contains about 260,000 distinct CDR3 sequences. The germline V gene has CDR1 ENHRY and CDR2 SYGVKD. This CDR3 is 14 amino acids long. The chain recombines TRBV10-3 with TRBJ2-2; TCRdb selects TRBD1, and the lack of DNA leaves this call unchecked. This sequence was found in a man between 18 and 35 years old in good health. Material for sequencing was blood T cells: a sorted CD56 or NKG2C T cell subset, CD4+ or CD8+ T cells, or bulk PBMC T cells (not recorded which). This chain's CDR3 is CAITGQGDTGELFF.